A selection of T cell receptor beta chains follows, all from one sample in a study of cytomegalovirus exposure and HLA in healthy donors. Libraries were prepared by immunoSEQ multiplex PCR; TCRdb keeps only in-frame clonotypes and omits some of them. The table lists approximately 160,000 clones, approximately 80% of them singletons. Material: PBMCs. Source of these receptors: a woman in her 40s in good health and CMV-seropositive. Each CDR3 is given with its conserved first and last residue. D genes are given only for firm matches. Expanded clones are given a class, and other clones once, few, many or no size at all.

d_gene,j_gene,len,abundance,v_gene,CDR3nt,CDR3aa
NA,TRBJ2-6,14,once,TRBV5-1,TGCGCCAGCAGCCCAGAGGCCCGGAAAAACGTCCTGACTTTC,CASSPEARKNVLTF
NA,TRBJ1-2,15,NA,TRBV7-8,TGTGCCAGCAGCTTATTAAGCCGGGGGAACTATGGCTACACCTTC,CASSLLSRGNYGYTF
NA,TRBJ2-1,15,NA,TRBV6-6,TGTGCCAGCAGTTACTCCGTGAGCTCCTACAATGAGCAGTTCTTC,CASSYSVSSYNEQFF
NA,TRBJ1-2,14,NA,TRBV2,TGTGCCAGCAGCGTGGGGACACCCAACTATGGCTACACCTTC,CASSVGTPNYGYTF
TRBD2,TRBJ2-5,15,NA,TRBV5-4,TGTGCCAGCAGCTTGCTAGCGGGGGGGCGAGAGACCCAGTACTTC,CASSLLAGGRETQYF
NA,TRBJ1-1,13,NA,TRBV29-1,TGCAGCACCCAACAGAGCATGAACACTGAAGCTTTCTTT,CSTQQSMNTEAFF
TRBD1,TRBJ1-2,13,once,TRBV29-1,TGCAGCGTTCTGACAGGGGTGAGAGGCGGCTACACCTTC,CSVLTGVRGGYTF
NA,TRBJ2-7,20,NA,TRBV4-1,TGCGCCAGCAGCCAAGATTACCCCCCGATGACAGCCGGATCGACCTACGAGCAGTACTTC,CASSQDYPPMTAGSTYEQYF
NA,TRBJ2-7,16,NA,TRBV21-1,TGTGCCAGCAGCCCGGGACTAGCGGGGGGGTATTACGAGCAGTACTTC,CASSPGLAGGYYEQYF
TRBD1,TRBJ1-5,15,NA,TRBV19,TGTGCCAGTACCCCGGACAGGGGAGGCAATCAGCCCCAGCATTTT,CASTPDRGGNQPQHF
TRBD1,TRBJ1-4,15,few,TRBV6-1,TGTGCCAGCAGTGAAGGGACAGGGGTTAATGAAAAACTGTTTTTT,CASSEGTGVNEKLFF
NA,TRBJ1-6,13,NA,TRBV12-5,TGTGCTAGTGGTTTAACGGGGGATTCACCCCTCCACTTT,CASGLTGDSPLHF
TRBD2,TRBJ2-1,18,NA,TRBV5-1,TGCGCCAGCGGTACCGGGACTAGCGGGGATCTTGCCTACAATGAGCAGTTCTTC,CASGTGTSGDLAYNEQFF
TRBD1,TRBJ2-2,14,NA,TRBV28,TGTGCCAGCAGCGCCAGGGGGCGGACCGGGGAGCTGTTTTTT,CASSARGRTGELFF
NA,TRBJ2-1,15,NA,TRBV7-2,TGTGCCAGCAGCTTAAGAGGGGGACCCTACAATGAGCAGTTCTTC,CASSLRGGPYNEQFF
NA,TRBJ1-5,15,NA,TRBV7-6,TGTGCCAGCAGCTTTTTGCCCGGCTCGGGGCAGCCCCAGCATTTT,CASSFLPGSGQPQHF
NA,TRBJ2-7,17,NA,TRBV6-1,TGTGCCAGCAGTGAAGCGATGGGGGCTTGGAGCTCCTACGAGCAGTACTTC,CASSEAMGAWSSYEQYF
NA,TRBJ2-7,12,NA,TRBV6-6,TGTGCCACCGCCCCGGGTTCCTACGAGCAGTACTTC,CATAPGSYEQYF
TRBD1,TRBJ1-1,14,NA,TRBV5-4,TGTGCCAGCAGCCCACCACAGGGGACCACTGAAGCTTTCTTT,CASSPPQGTTEAFF
NA,TRBJ2-7,12,NA,TRBV30,TGTGCCTGGAGTGTACTGAGATACGAGCAGTACTTC,CAWSVLRYEQYF
TRBD1,TRBJ2-5,15,NA,TRBV19,TGTGCCAGTAGTATCGGGACAGGCCACAAGGAGACCCAGTACTTC,CASSIGTGHKETQYF
NA,TRBJ2-5,15,many,TRBV11-3,TGTGCCAGCAGCTTAGGGGGGGGCGGCCGGGAGACCCAGTACTTC,CASSLGGGGRETQYF
TRBD1,TRBJ2-1,16,many,TRBV14,TGTGCCAGCAGCCAAGAGTGGGGACAGGGTATCAATGAGCAGTTCTTC,CASSQEWGQGINEQFF
TRBD2,TRBJ2-3,15,NA,TRBV28,TGTGCCAGCAGTGTAGCGGGGGGCATCACAGATACGCAGTATTTT,CASSVAGGITDTQYF
NA,TRBJ2-1,12,NA,TRBV7-2,TGTGCCAGCAGCCTAAGGGGAAATGAGCAGTTCTTC,CASSLRGNEQFF
NA,TRBJ2-3,12,once,TRBV7-2,TGTGCCAGCAGCGAAGTCACAAATACGCAGTATTTT,CASSEVTNTQYF
TRBD1,TRBJ2-5,14,NA,TRBV2,TGTGCCAGCAGCCGGGACAGGGGGCAAGAGACCCAGTACTTC,CASSRDRGQETQYF
NA,TRBJ2-1,14,NA,TRBV5-1,TGCGCCAGCAGCTTGGTAGGTACGCAGGGGTGGCAGTTCTTC,CASSLVGTQGWQFF
NA,TRBJ2-2,12,NA,TRBV9,TGTGCCAGCAGCGTAGGTCGTGGGGAGCTGTTTTTT,CASSVGRGELFF
NA,TRBJ1-4,15,NA,TRBV30,TGTGCCTGGAGCATAACTACAGGGCTCTCAGAAAAACTGTTTTTT,CAWSITTGLSEKLFF
NA,TRBJ1-2,15,once,TRBV6-6,TGTGCCAGCAGTTACCGGCAGGGTGTGAACTATGGCTACACCTTC,CASSYRQGVNYGYTF
NA,TRBJ2-1,11,few,TRBV29-1,TGCAGCACGGGGGACTGGGGAGGGCAGTTCTTC,CSTGDWGGQFF
NA,TRBJ1-3,14,NA,TRBV7-8,TGTGCCAGCAGCTCGGGGATAGGAGAAAACACCATATATTTT,CASSSGIGENTIYF
NA,TRBJ1-1,14,NA,TRBV4-3,TGCGCCAGCAGCCGCGGGGGAGTGAACACTGAAGCTTTCTTT,CASSRGGVNTEAFF
NA,TRBJ2-1,13,NA,TRBV6-5,TGTGCCAGCAGAAGCCTCCAACGGGATGAGCAGTTCTTC,CASRSLQRDEQFF
NA,TRBJ1-3,14,few,TRBV5-5,TGTGCCAGCAGCTGGGCCGGGAACGGAAACACCATATATTTT,CASSWAGNGNTIYF
TRBD1,TRBJ1-2,13,medium-sized,TRBV7-2,TGTGCCAGCAGCTTCAGGGGGGCCTATGGCTACACCTTC,CASSFRGAYGYTF
NA,TRBJ1-2,13,NA,TRBV6-1,TGTGCCAGCAGTGACTTACAGGGTTATGGCTACACCTTC,CASSDLQGYGYTF
TRBD1,TRBJ1-2,14,once,TRBV19,TGTGCCAGTAGTTACCGGGGACAGGGCTTGGGCTACACCTTC,CASSYRGQGLGYTF
NA,TRBJ2-7,15,many,TRBV5-4,TGTGCCAGCAGCTCAACAGTGGGGAGTTCCTACGAGCAGTACTTC,CASSSTVGSSYEQYF
TRBD1,TRBJ2-5,14,NA,TRBV6-1,TGTGCCAGCAGCCCGACAGGGGGCCAAGAGACCCAGTACTTC,CASSPTGGQETQYF
TRBD2,TRBJ2-3,14,NA,TRBV7-8,TGTGCCAGCAGCGTGACTAGCGGGGCAGATACGCAGTATTTT,CASSVTSGADTQYF
NA,TRBJ1-1,12,NA,TRBV19,TGTGCCACCGCCGGGCGGGGCGCTGAAGCTTTCTTT,CATAGRGAEAFF
TRBD1,TRBJ1-1,17,NA,TRBV5-1,TGCGCCAGCAGCTTGAACATCCAGGGGGTGGGGAACACTGAAGCTTTCTTT,CASSLNIQGVGNTEAFF
NA,TRBJ1-1,15,NA,TRBV9,TGTGCCAGCAGCGTAGGCGAGGGATTAGACACTGAAGCTTTCTTT,CASSVGEGLDTEAFF
NA,TRBJ1-2,15,NA,TRBV5-1,TGCGCCAGCAGCTTGGCCTTGGGGCCAGTTCGAGGCTACACCTTC,CASSLALGPVRGYTF
NA,TRBJ2-5,14,NA,TRBV5-1,TGCGCCAGCAGCTCTCAGTGGAGCGGGGAGACCCAGTACTTC,CASSSQWSGETQYF
TRBD1,TRBJ2-2,15,once,TRBV6-5,TGTGCCAGCGGATCCCAGGGGGTAGCCACCGGGGAGCTGTTTTTT,CASGSQGVATGELFF
TRBD1,TRBJ1-2,12,NA,TRBV6-6,TGTGCCAGCAGGACAGGGGCGGCTGGCTACACCTTC,CASRTGAAGYTF
NA,TRBJ2-5,15,NA,TRBV15,TGTGCCACCAGCAGAGATCTCGGGGAGGAAGAGACCCAGTACTTC,CATSRDLGEEETQYF
TRBD1,TRBJ2-2,15,NA,TRBV29-1,TGCAGCGTTGGTAGGGGGCAAAGTAAGACCGGGGAGCTGTTTTTT,CSVGRGQSKTGELFF
NA,TRBJ2-5,11,few,TRBV27,TGTGCCAGCCACAGGGGGGGAGAGCAGTACTTC,CASHRGGEQYF
NA,TRBJ2-3,16,NA,TRBV5-6,TGTGCCAGCAGCTTGCTGCGGGCCTCGATAAGGGATACGCAGTATTTT,CASSLLRASIRDTQYF